The rows below give T cell receptor beta chains drawn from one sample of a study of cytomegalovirus exposure and HLA in healthy donors. The protocol was immunoSEQ multiplex PCR, while the TCRdb copy is restricted to in-frame clones and leaves out a portion. Among 200,000 or so clones listed, 75% to 85% were seen once. The specimen sequenced was PBMCs. Every receptor here comes from a male donor in good health and CMV-seropositive. Both conserved end residues are part of each CDR3. The D gene is left open where the match is weak. Where a row states a size, it is once, few, many or the class of an expanded clone; other rows omit it.

CDR3nt,CDR3aa,abundance,v_gene,d_gene,j_gene
TGTGCCAGCAGCTTGGCCGCGCACCTCACTAGCACAGATACGCAGTATTTT,CASSLAAHLTSTDTQYF,NA,TRBV5-5,NA,TRBJ2-3
TGCGCCAGCAGCCAGGGGGCCGGGACAGGGGGGTACGAGCAGTACTTC,CASSQGAGTGGYEQYF,NA,TRBV4-3,TRBD1,TRBJ2-7
TGTGCCAGCACAAGCGGAGGGGGCTTTAATGAAAAACTGTTTTTT,CASTSGGGFNEKLFF,NA,TRBV28,TRBD1,TRBJ1-4
TGTGCCAGTAGTATAGGGGGGACAGGGGGCAAAGATACGCAGTATTTT,CASSIGGTGGKDTQYF,NA,TRBV19,TRBD1,TRBJ2-3
TGTGCCGGGACTAGCGGGAGCCACGAGCAGTACTTC,CAGTSGSHEQYF,NA,TRBV7-9,TRBD2,TRBJ2-7
TGTGCCAGCAGAGGACAGGGGAAGGGAGAAGAGACCCAGTACTTC,CASRGQGKGEETQYF,NA,TRBV6-5,TRBD1,TRBJ2-5
TGTGCCAGCAGCCCCAACACGGGAGCCCCCCAAGAGACCCAGTACTTC,CASSPNTGAPQETQYF,few,TRBV7-8,NA,TRBJ2-5
TGTGCCAGCAGCTTACCGTACACTGAAGCTTTCTTT,CASSLPYTEAFF,NA,TRBV11-2,NA,TRBJ1-1
TGTGCCAGCAGCGCACTGGTTACCACAGATACGCAGTATTTT,CASSALVTTDTQYF,NA,TRBV9,NA,TRBJ2-3
TGTGCCAGCTCACCTGGCGAGCGGGGGATAAGGGGTAATGAGCAGTTCTTC,CASSPGERGIRGNEQFF,NA,TRBV2,TRBD2,TRBJ2-1
TGTGCCAGCAGTACCTACCTCGGGGGGGCAGGGGAGCAGTTCTTC,CASSTYLGGAGEQFF,few,TRBV6-1,TRBD2,TRBJ2-1
TGTGCCACCAGCTTCGCACTGTCAGAGCAGTTCTTC,CATSFALSEQFF,NA,TRBV15,NA,TRBJ2-1
TGTGCCAGCAGCTTAGGGACTCCCCCCGATACGCAGTATTTT,CASSLGTPPDTQYF,NA,TRBV7-8,NA,TRBJ2-3
TGTGCCTGGAAGGGGACAGTTTACTCCTACGAGCAGTACTTC,CAWKGTVYSYEQYF,NA,TRBV30,TRBD1,TRBJ2-7
TGTGCCAGCAGCGTAGATCTAGTCGGGGCAGATACGCAGTATTTT,CASSVDLVGADTQYF,NA,TRBV9,NA,TRBJ2-3
TGCGCCAGCAGCTTGGGAGGATCTTTATCATCCCTATACGAGCAGTACTTC,CASSLGGSLSSLYEQYF,NA,TRBV5-1,NA,TRBJ2-7
TGTGCCAGCAGCCAAGTACCATACTTCGCGAGGGAGCTGTTTTTT,CASSQVPYFARELFF,NA,TRBV14,NA,TRBJ2-2
TGTGCCAGCAGCCTGCGGACTAGCGGGGGGGTGGACGAGCAGTACTTC,CASSLRTSGGVDEQYF,few,TRBV7-8,TRBD2,TRBJ2-7
TGCGCCAGCAGAACCGGGACAGGGGGCTCGAACACTGAAGCTTTCTTT,CASRTGTGGSNTEAFF,NA,TRBV5-1,TRBD1,TRBJ1-1
TGCAGCGTTCCCTACATAGAGGGGGCGGTTGACACTGAAGCTTTCTTT,CSVPYIEGAVDTEAFF,few,TRBV29-1,TRBD1,TRBJ1-1
TGTGCCAGCAGTTTTCACTTTGCAACTAATGAAAAACTGTTTTTT,CASSFHFATNEKLFF,NA,TRBV9,NA,TRBJ1-4
TGTGCCAGCTCAACCGGGACAGGCGCACAAGAGACCCAGTACTTC,CASSTGTGAQETQYF,once,TRBV18,TRBD1,TRBJ2-5
TGTGCCAGCAGCCTGGACAGGGGGGCTTTCTTT,CASSLDRGAFF,NA,TRBV7-2,TRBD1,TRBJ1-1
TGCAGCGTCACACAGACCTGGGGCCACGAGCAGTACTTC,CSVTQTWGHEQYF,once,TRBV29-1,NA,TRBJ2-7
TGTGCCAGCAGCCAAGAGGCTCCCTCTCCCACCTTC,CASSQEAPSPTF,NA,TRBV4-2,NA,TRBJ1-2
TGTGCCAGCAGCCCCATTGGGGCGACTGAAGCTTTCTTT,CASSPIGATEAFF,NA,TRBV11-2,NA,TRBJ1-1
TGTGCCAGCAGCCAGTTCCTGGGACTAGCAGGGGAGACCCAGTACTTC,CASSQFLGLAGETQYF,NA,TRBV14,TRBD2,TRBJ2-5
TGTGCCAGCAGTAGGACTAGCGCTGAGACCCGGTACTTC,CASSRTSAETRYF,NA,TRBV6-1,TRBD2,TRBJ2-5
TGTGCCAGCTTTTTGGACAGGAATTCCTACGAGCAGTACTTC,CASFLDRNSYEQYF,NA,TRBV18,TRBD1,TRBJ2-7
TGCGCCAGCAGCTGGGAACAGGGGAACACCGGGGAGCTGTTTTTT,CASSWEQGNTGELFF,NA,TRBV4-3,NA,TRBJ2-2
TGTGCCAGCACGTTTGATTCGGCCGGGGGCTATGGCTACACCTTC,CASTFDSAGGYGYTF,NA,TRBV6-4,NA,TRBJ1-2
TGTGCCAGCAGTTATAGCAGGGGGCCCTATGGCTACACCTTC,CASSYSRGPYGYTF,NA,TRBV6-6,TRBD1,TRBJ1-2
TGTGCCAGCAGCTTCCAGCAGGGGGCTTATTCACCCCTCCACTTT,CASSFQQGAYSPLHF,NA,TRBV7-3,TRBD1,TRBJ1-6
TGTGCCACCTCCGGGACAACGAACACCGGGGAGCTGTTTTTT,CATSGTTNTGELFF,NA,TRBV10-3,NA,TRBJ2-2
TGTGCCAGCGGCTCCCGGAGGACTAGCGGGAGTTATGAGCAGTACTTC,CASGSRRTSGSYEQYF,NA,TRBV27,TRBD2,TRBJ2-7
TGTGCCAGCAGAATCACCGGGACTCCTGAGCAGTTCTTC,CASRITGTPEQFF,NA,TRBV6-5,NA,TRBJ2-1
TGTGCCAGCAGCTTGAACAGGAAGAACACTGAAGCTTTCTTT,CASSLNRKNTEAFF,NA,TRBV5-4,NA,TRBJ1-1
TGCAGGCTATATTCGGGCTACGAGCAGTACTTC,CRLYSGYEQYF,NA,TRBV20-1,NA,TRBJ2-7
TGCAGTGGACAGTCGTATGGCTACACCTTC,CSGQSYGYTF,NA,TRBV20-1,NA,TRBJ1-2
TGTGCCAGCAGCTTAACAACATACGAGCAGTACTTC,CASSLTTYEQYF,few,TRBV5-8,NA,TRBJ2-7
TGCGCCAGCAGCCAAGGACAGATTAGCAATCAGCCCCAGCATTTT,CASSQGQISNQPQHF,NA,TRBV4-3,NA,TRBJ1-5
TGTGCCAGCAGTGTAGAGGGTGAGCAGTTCTTC,CASSVEGEQFF,NA,TRBV6-5,NA,TRBJ2-1
TGTGCCAGCAGGGCCCTAGCGGGGGGCGGGGAGACCCAGTACTTC,CASRALAGGGETQYF,NA,TRBV2,TRBD2,TRBJ2-5
TGTGCCAGCAGCTTAGTCGGTAGCACAGATACGCAGTATTTT,CASSLVGSTDTQYF,NA,TRBV7-9,NA,TRBJ2-3
TGTGCCAGCAGTTTCCCCGGGACACGGACTGAAGCTTTCTTT,CASSFPGTRTEAFF,NA,TRBV28,NA,TRBJ1-1
TGTGCCAGCAGCTTAGACAGTACCCAGTACTTC,CASSLDSTQYF,NA,TRBV7-2,NA,TRBJ2-7
TGTGCCAGTAGTATATCGCCGGGACAGGGGGGAGCTTTCTTT,CASSISPGQGGAFF,NA,TRBV19,TRBD1,TRBJ1-1
TGTGCCAGCAGTGAATCTCCGCGTCATAACACTGAAGCTTTCTTT,CASSESPRHNTEAFF,NA,TRBV2,NA,TRBJ1-1
TGTGCCAGCAGCCCCAAAAATGAGCAGTTCTTC,CASSPKNEQFF,NA,TRBV7-2,NA,TRBJ2-1
TGCGCCAGCAGCCTAAAAGCGGGGGGCACCCAAGAGACCCAGTACTTC,CASSLKAGGTQETQYF,NA,TRBV4-3,TRBD2,TRBJ2-5
TGTGCCAGCAGTGCCGGGGGGGCAAACTATGGCTACACCTTC,CASSAGGANYGYTF,few,TRBV25-1,NA,TRBJ1-2
TGTGCCACCAGCAGTTTCGGTGGTAGCAATCAGCCCCAGCATTTT,CATSSFGGSNQPQHF,NA,TRBV15,NA,TRBJ1-5
TGCGCCAGCAGCTTGGAAGGGGGCGGCAATCAGCCCCAGCATTTT,CASSLEGGGNQPQHF,NA,TRBV5-1,TRBD1,TRBJ1-5
TGTGCCAGCAGCTCGCCAGGCCCCGGGGCCGGGGAGCTGTTTTTT,CASSSPGPGAGELFF,NA,TRBV6-5,NA,TRBJ2-2
TGCGCCAGTGGACTAGCGGGAAAAAACTACAATGAGCAGTTCTTC,CASGLAGKNYNEQFF,NA,TRBV5-1,TRBD2,TRBJ2-1
TGTGCCAGCCGCGACCGTGGGCACGAGCAGTACTTC,CASRDRGHEQYF,NA,TRBV6-1,NA,TRBJ2-7
TGTGCCACCAGCAGAGATTTGGGGGACACAGATGAGCAGTACTTC,CATSRDLGDTDEQYF,NA,TRBV15,NA,TRBJ2-7
TGTGCCAGCAGCATTAGACTAGCGGGGGGCCAAGAGACCCAGTACTTC,CASSIRLAGGQETQYF,NA,TRBV5-4,TRBD2,TRBJ2-5
TGTGCCAGCAGCGTAGGAGTGACTAGCGGGGGTCTGGGGGACGAGCAGTACTTC,CASSVGVTSGGLGDEQYF,NA,TRBV9,TRBD2,TRBJ2-7